This TCR beta chain was captured in a study of HIV-infected children after antiretroviral therapy interruption. Turning to the study itself: Children were on planned treatment interruption or continuous treatment. Interruption-arm sampling covered weeks 0, 12, interruption end (24 or 48), and about 3 years post-study. Weeks 0, 48 and 150 were sampled under continuous treatment.

Indicated treatment: PENTA 11 planned treatment interruption arm or continuous ART arm. A 3' RACE protocol on RNA, with unique molecular identifiers, produced the TCR library. One entry per CDR3 protein results from TCRdb running MiXCR on the 3' RACE reads. The sample holds around 50,000 distinct CDR3 sequences, 3.5% to 5% seen once. Study-wide findings and caveats: By the end of treatment interruption, naive CD4+ clonality (Gini) increased.

Comments on this clonotype: Its antigen is not identified.

The sequences come from CD45RA+ CD4+ T cells from PBMCs, pooled from several time points, collected from a donor given antiretroviral therapy, either interrupted or continuous. This sample's subset: naive CD4+ CD45RA+ CD45RO- T cells. This receptor was taken from a pool of human donors with HIV.

The CDR3 loop reads CATRTDRGTEKLFF. The DNA of the CDR3 is TGTGCCACTCGAACGGACAGGGGGACTGAAAAACTGTTTTTT. V is TRBV28 and J is TRBJ1-4; 10 bases fit TRBD1. V lost 10 bases, J lost 7 bases, and 9 bases stayed unmatched. The germline CDR1 and CDR2 sequences are MDHEN and SYDVKM. The CDR3 spans 14 residues.